Listed below are T cell receptor beta chains from one sample, sequenced in a study of T-cell memory formation after mild COVID-19. TCRdb analysed the 5' RACE reads with MiXCR anew, one entry per CDR3 protein. Of under 450,000 distinct CDR3 sequences in the sample, less than 25% were seen once. The sequenced material came from PBMCs or a T cell subset sorted from them (not recorded which). These receptors all stem from an adult woman who had mild COVID-19 (a few samples of this study predate the infection). Cell type and time point are not known. The CDR3 runs from the conserved cysteine through the conserved F or W. D genes are given only for firm matches. Part of the rows lack a size; the others show once, few, many or a class for expanded clones.

TRBJ2-7 TRBV6-2/TRBV6-3 few TRBD2 CASSYGGRYEQYF TGTGCCAGCAGTTACGGCGGGAGATACGAGCAGTACTTC
TRBJ2-3 TRBV20-1 - TRBD1 CSATRTGSSTDTQYF TGCAGTGCTACCCGGACAGGATCTAGCACAGATACGCAGTATTTT
TRBJ1-1 TRBV2 - - CASSRLNTPNTEAFF TGTGCCAGCAGTCGTCTCAACACTCCGAACACTGAAGCTTTCTTT
TRBJ1-1 TRBV9 - - CASSVAAGVNTEAFF TGTGCCAGCAGCGTAGCGGCAGGGGTGAACACTGAAGCTTTCTTT
TRBJ2-7 TRBV7-9 - TRBD2 CASSLALAGAEEQYF TGTGCCAGCAGCTTAGCGCTCGCGGGAGCAGAGGAGCAGTACTTC
TRBJ2-1 TRBV2 - - CASSEGSGSYNEQFF TGTGCCAGCAGTGAAGGGTCTGGGTCCTACAATGAGCAGTTCTTC
TRBJ2-1 TRBV7-9 - TRBD2 CASSPQTSGIANEQFF TGTGCCAGCAGCCCCCAGACTAGCGGGATTGCAAATGAGCAGTTCTTC
TRBJ1-1 TRBV6-1 - - CASRRDFSGTEAFF TGTGCCAGCCGGAGGGACTTTTCGGGCACTGAAGCTTTCTTT
TRBJ2-5 TRBV3-1 - - CASSRAGGRAGETQYF TGTGCCAGCAGCCGCGCCGGCGGCAGGGCGGGCGAGACCCAGTACTTC
TRBJ2-3 TRBV20-1 - TRBD2 CSARDSALVGLAGADTQYF TGCAGTGCTAGAGATTCTGCGCTGGTAGGACTAGCGGGAGCAGATACGCAGTATTTT
TRBJ1-1 TRBV20-1 - - CSATPVPTF TGCAGTGCGACTCCCGTACCGACTTTT
TRBJ2-7 TRBV24-1 few TRBD1 CATSDPGTGVEQYF TGTGCCACCAGTGATCCCGGGACAGGGGTCGAGCAGTACTTC
TRBJ2-3 TRBV7-3 - TRBD2 CASSLLTSGTDTQYF TGTGCCAGCAGCTTATTGACTAGCGGCACAGATACGCAGTATTTT
TRBJ2-1 TRBV29-1 few - CSVTYYNEQFF TGCAGCGTTACTTACTACAATGAGCAGTTCTTC
TRBJ1-1 TRBV3-1 - - CASSLGSSSEAFF TGTGCCAGCAGCCTCGGGTCCAGCTCTGAAGCTTTCTTT
TRBJ1-6 TRBV18 - TRBD1 CASSPTGTGVINSPLHF TGTGCCAGCTCACCAACCGGGACAGGGGTGATTAATTCACCCCTCCACTTT
TRBJ2-2 TRBV6-5 few - CASSSRFDGELFF TGTGCCAGCAGCAGTAGGTTCGACGGGGAGCTGTTTTTT
TRBJ2-7 TRBV11-2 few TRBD1 CASSFPGQVNYEQYF TGTGCCAGCAGCTTCCCCGGACAGGTCAACTACGAGCAGTACTTC
TRBJ2-7 TRBV12-3/TRBV12-4 - TRBD1 CASGKTGGAFEQYF TGTGCCAGCGGGAAGACAGGGGGCGCATTCGAGCAGTACTTC
TRBJ1-1 TRBV10-3 - - CAISDNPGTEAFF TGTGCCATCAGTGACAACCCAGGCACTGAAGCTTTCTTT
TRBJ1-1 TRBV7-9 many TRBD1 CASSTQGQGAEAFF TGTGCCAGCAGCACACAGGGACAGGGGGCTGAAGCTTTCTTT
TRBJ2-7 TRBV19 few - CASTPIVGHEQYF TGTGCCAGTACTCCTATCGTTGGTCACGAGCAGTACTTC
TRBJ2-3 TRBV7-2 few - CASSPNRVPGTDTQYF TGTGCCAGCAGCCCGAACAGGGTTCCCGGCACAGATACGCAGTATTTT
TRBJ2-7 TRBV6-1 - - CASSDTPGHDYYEQYF TGTGCCAGCAGTGACACACCGGGACACGATTACTACGAGCAGTACTTC
TRBJ2-1 TRBV12-3/TRBV12-4 - TRBD2 CASSWADLAGNEQFF TGTGCCAGCAGCTGGGCTGATCTAGCGGGCAATGAGCAGTTCTTC
TRBJ2-7 TRBV10-3 - - CAISAGEAYEQYF TGTGCCATCAGTGCAGGGGAGGCCTACGAGCAGTACTTC
TRBJ2-1 TRBV7-3 - TRBD2 CASSQGLADEQFF TGTGCCAGCAGCCAAGGACTAGCGGATGAGCAGTTCTTC
TRBJ1-6 TRBV5-1 - - CASSWTQQGPNSPLHF TGCGCCAGCAGCTGGACTCAACAGGGACCGAATTCACCCCTCCACTTT
TRBJ2-7 TRBV7-9 - TRBD2 CASSPRAASGATYEQYF TGTGCCAGCAGCCCAAGGGCCGCAAGCGGGGCAACCTACGAGCAGTACTTC
TRBJ2-5 TRBV7-8 few - CASSHRGGTQETQYF TGTGCCAGCAGCCATCGTGGGGGGACCCAAGAGACCCAGTACTTC
TRBJ2-5 TRBV21-1 few - CASSGRDREVETQYF TGTGCCAGCAGCGGCCGGGACAGGGAGGTAGAGACCCAGTACTTC
TRBJ2-7 TRBV5-1 few - CASSPRQPGSYEQYF TGCGCCAGCAGCCCTCGGCAGCCAGGCTCCTACGAGCAGTACTTC
TRBJ2-3 TRBV5-1 few - CASSLAAPSTDTQYF TGCGCCAGCAGCTTGGCGGCTCCTAGCACAGATACGCAGTATTTT
TRBJ2-7 TRBV20-1 - - CSALLSLEQYF TGCAGTGCCCTACTGAGCCTCGAGCAGTACTTC
TRBJ2-7 TRBV7-3 many - CASSLLAESSYEQYF TGTGCCAGCAGCTTATTAGCGGAAAGCTCCTACGAGCAGTACTTC
TRBJ2-2 TRBV18 many TRBD2 CASSPRSSGSAGELFF TGTGCCAGCTCACCACGGTCTAGCGGGAGTGCCGGGGAGCTGTTTTTT
TRBJ2-1 TRBV7-8 few - CASSPTGDLTYNEQFF TGTGCCAGCAGCCCTACTGGGGACCTTACCTACAATGAGCAGTTCTTC
TRBJ1-1 TRBV20-1 - TRBD1 CSATDRMRVNTEAFF TGCAGTGCTACGGACAGGATGAGGGTGAACACTGAAGCTTTCTTT
TRBJ2-5 TRBV27 few TRBD2 CASRRTSGGPGETQYF TGTGCCAGCAGGAGGACTAGCGGGGGGCCGGGGGAGACCCAGTACTTC
TRBJ1-4 TRBV7-2 few - CASSSSFNEKLFF TGTGCCAGCAGCTCCTCCTTCAATGAAAAACTGTTTTTT
TRBJ2-6 TRBV19 few - CASSILQGTGGANVLTF TGTGCCAGTAGTATTCTCCAGGGGACGGGCGGGGCCAACGTCCTGACTTTC
TRBJ2-3 TRBV5-1 few - CASSFGEITDTQYF TGCGCCAGCAGCTTCGGGGAAATCACAGATACGCAGTATTTT
TRBJ2-3 TRBV5-6 few TRBD2 CASSVTGTSGSTDTQYF TGTGCCAGCAGCGTTACCGGGACTAGCGGGAGCACAGATACGCAGTATTTT
TRBJ2-3 TRBV20-1 few TRBD2 CSASWTSQRTDTQYF TGCAGTGCTTCTTGGACTAGCCAAAGGACAGATACGCAGTATTTT
TRBJ2-7 TRBV7-9 few TRBD1 CASSFLDRGPEQYF TGTGCCAGCAGCTTCCTCGACAGGGGCCCCGAGCAGTACTTC
TRBJ2-1 TRBV7-4 - - CASSVRVCNEQFF TGTGCCAGCAGCGTCAGGGTTTGCAATGAGCAGTTCTTC
TRBJ1-1 TRBV29-1 few - CSVSQPYGANTEAFF TGCAGCGTTTCCCAGCCCTACGGGGCCAACACTGAAGCTTTCTTT
TRBJ2-1 TRBV6-5 - - CASRARPGLRSLYNEQFF TGTGCCTCTCGCGCCCGCCCGGGACTTCGGTCTTTATACAATGAGCAGTTCTTC
TRBJ2-5 TRBV4-2 - TRBD2 CASSSGAGGGETQYF TGTGCCAGCAGCTCAGGGGCGGGAGGAGGGGAGACCCAGTACTTC
TRBJ2-1 TRBV7-9 many - CASSFIRDAHNEQFF TGTGCCAGCAGCTTCATCCGGGACGCGCACAATGAGCAGTTCTTC
TRBJ2-7 TRBV7-2 few - CASSHRQDNSYEQYF TGTGCCAGCAGCCATAGGCAGGACAACTCCTACGAGCAGTACTTC
TRBJ2-7 TRBV11-2 - TRBD2 CASSHSGSGSYEQYF TGTGCCAGCAGCCATAGCGGGAGTGGGTCCTACGAGCAGTACTTC
TRBJ2-2 TRBV11-2 few - CASTLTRTNTGELFF TGTGCCAGCACCCTGACACGTACGAACACCGGGGAGCTGTTTTTT
TRBJ2-2 TRBV6-4 - - CASSDWGAGELFF TGTGCCAGCAGTGACTGGGGGGCCGGGGAGCTGTTTTTT
TRBJ1-5 TRBV6-1 - - CASSEAGGARQPQHF TGTGCCAGCAGTGAAGCGGGGGGGGCGCGACAGCCCCAGCATTTT
TRBJ1-1 TRBV5-5 - - CASSFQISWNTEAFF TGTGCCAGCAGCTTTCAAATCAGCTGGAACACTGAAGCTTTCTTT
TRBJ2-1 TRBV19 few TRBD2 CASSILAGVGNEQFF TGTGCCAGTAGTATACTAGCGGGAGTGGGTAATGAGCAGTTCTTC